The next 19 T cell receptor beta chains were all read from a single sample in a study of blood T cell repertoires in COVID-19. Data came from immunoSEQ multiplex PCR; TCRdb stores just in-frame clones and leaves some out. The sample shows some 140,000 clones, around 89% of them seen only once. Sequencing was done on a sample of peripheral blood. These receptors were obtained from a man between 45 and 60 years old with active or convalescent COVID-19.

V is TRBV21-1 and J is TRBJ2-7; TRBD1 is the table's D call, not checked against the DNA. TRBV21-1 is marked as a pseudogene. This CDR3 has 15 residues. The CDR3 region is CASMYGPPRNYEQYF. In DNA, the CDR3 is TGTGCCAGCATGTATGGTCCTCCCAGAAACTACGAGCAGTACTTC.

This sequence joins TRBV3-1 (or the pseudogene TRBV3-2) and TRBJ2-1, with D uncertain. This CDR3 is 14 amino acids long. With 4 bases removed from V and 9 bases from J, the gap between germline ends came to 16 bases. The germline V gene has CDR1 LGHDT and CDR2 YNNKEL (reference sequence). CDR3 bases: TGTGCCAGCAGCCCCCTTACCGCTTCGGGTGAGCAGTTCTTC. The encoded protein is CASSPLTASGEQFF.

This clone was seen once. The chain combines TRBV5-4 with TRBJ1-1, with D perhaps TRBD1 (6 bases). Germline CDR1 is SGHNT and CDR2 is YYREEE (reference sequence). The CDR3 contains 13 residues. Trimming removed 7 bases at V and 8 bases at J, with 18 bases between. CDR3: CASFRFGQLEAFF. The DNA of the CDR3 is TGTGCCAGCTTTAGGTTCGGACAGTTAGAAGCTTTCTTT.

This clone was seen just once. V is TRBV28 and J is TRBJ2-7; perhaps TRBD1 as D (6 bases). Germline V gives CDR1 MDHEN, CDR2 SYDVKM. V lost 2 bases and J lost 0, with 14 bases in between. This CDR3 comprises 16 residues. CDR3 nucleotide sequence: TGTGCCAGCAGTTTAGGACAGCAAATCCCCTCCTACGAGCAGTACTTC. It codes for CASSLGQQIPSYEQYF.

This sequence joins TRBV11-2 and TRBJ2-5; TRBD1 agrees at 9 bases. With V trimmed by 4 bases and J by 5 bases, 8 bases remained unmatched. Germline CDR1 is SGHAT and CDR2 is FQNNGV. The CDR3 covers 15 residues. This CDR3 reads CASSWDRVTVETQYF. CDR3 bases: TGTGCCAGCAGCTGGGACAGGGTGACAGTGGAGACCCAGTACTTC.

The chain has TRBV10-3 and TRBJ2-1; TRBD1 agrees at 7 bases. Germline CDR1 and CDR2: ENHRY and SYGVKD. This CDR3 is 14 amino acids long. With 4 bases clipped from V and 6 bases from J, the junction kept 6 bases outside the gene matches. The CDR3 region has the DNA TGTGCCATCAGTGGGGGACAGCCTCCCAATGAGCAGTTCTTC. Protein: CAISGGQPPNEQFF.

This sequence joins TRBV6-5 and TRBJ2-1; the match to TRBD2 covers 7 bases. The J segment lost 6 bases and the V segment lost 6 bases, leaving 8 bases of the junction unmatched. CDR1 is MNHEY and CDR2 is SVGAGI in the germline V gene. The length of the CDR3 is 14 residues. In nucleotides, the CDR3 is TGTGCCAGCAGGGGACCCGGGGGGACCAATGAGCAGTTCTTC. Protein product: CASRGPGGTNEQFF.

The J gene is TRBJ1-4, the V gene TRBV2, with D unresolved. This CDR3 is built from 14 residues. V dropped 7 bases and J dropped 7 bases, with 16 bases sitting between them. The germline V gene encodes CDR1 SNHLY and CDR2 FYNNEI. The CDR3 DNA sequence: TGTGCCAGCATGGGTAGGCACTCTAGTGAAAAACTGTTTTTT. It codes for CASMGRHSSEKLFF.

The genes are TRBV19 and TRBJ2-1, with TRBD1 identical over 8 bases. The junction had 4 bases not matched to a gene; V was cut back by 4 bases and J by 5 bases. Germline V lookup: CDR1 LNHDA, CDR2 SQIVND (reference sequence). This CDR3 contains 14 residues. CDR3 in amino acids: CASSTGTGDNEQFF. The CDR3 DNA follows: TGTGCCAGTAGTACCGGGACAGGAGACAATGAGCAGTTCTTC.

The CDR3 sequence: CASSSLGSDRFYGYTF. The CDR3 DNA is TGTGCCAGCAGTTCCCTAGGATCTGACAGGTTTTATGGCTACACCTTC. The chain employs TRBV27 and TRBJ1-2, with D possibly TRBD1 on 6 matching bases. The CDR3 length is 16 residues. V shed 4 bases and J shed 5 bases, with 20 bases lying between them. Germline V gene data show CDR1 as MNHEY and CDR2 as SMNVEV (reference sequence).

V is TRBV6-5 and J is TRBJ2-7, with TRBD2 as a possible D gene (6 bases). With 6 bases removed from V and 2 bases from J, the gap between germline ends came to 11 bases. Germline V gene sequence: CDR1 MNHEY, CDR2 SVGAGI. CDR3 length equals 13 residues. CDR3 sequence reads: CASRGTETYEQYF. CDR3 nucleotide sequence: TGTGCCAGCAGAGGGACTGAAACCTACGAGCAGTACTTC.

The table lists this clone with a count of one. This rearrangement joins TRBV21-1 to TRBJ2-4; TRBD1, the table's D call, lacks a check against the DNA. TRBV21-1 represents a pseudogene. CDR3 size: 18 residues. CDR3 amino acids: CASSKGTIRSRGKNIQYF. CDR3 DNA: TGTGCCAGCAGCAAAGGTACGATCCGGAGTAGGGGCAAAAACATTCAGTACTTC.

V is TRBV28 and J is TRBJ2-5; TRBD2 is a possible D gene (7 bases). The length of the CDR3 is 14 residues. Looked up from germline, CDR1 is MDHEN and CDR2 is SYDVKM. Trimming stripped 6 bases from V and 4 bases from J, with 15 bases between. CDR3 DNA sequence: TGTGCCAGCAGCGGGGTGGGGGGGCGAGAGACCCAGTACTTC. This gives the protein CASSGVGGRETQYF.

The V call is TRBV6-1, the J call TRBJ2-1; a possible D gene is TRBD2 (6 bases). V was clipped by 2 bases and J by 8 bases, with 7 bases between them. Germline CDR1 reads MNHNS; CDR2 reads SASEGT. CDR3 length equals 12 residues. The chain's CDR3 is CASSESGDEQFF. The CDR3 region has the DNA TGTGCCAGCAGTGAATCGGGGGATGAGCAGTTCTTC.

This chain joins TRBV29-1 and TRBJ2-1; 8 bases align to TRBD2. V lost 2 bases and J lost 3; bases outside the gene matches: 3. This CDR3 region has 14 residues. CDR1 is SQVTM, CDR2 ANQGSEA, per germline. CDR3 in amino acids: CSVESSGGYNEQFF. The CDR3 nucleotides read TGCAGCGTTGAATCAAGCGGGGGCTACAATGAGCAGTTCTTC.

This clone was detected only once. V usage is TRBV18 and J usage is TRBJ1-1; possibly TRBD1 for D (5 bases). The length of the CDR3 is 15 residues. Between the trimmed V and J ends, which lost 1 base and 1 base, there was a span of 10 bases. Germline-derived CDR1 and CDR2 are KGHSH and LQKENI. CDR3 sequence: CASSPQAGQNTEAFF. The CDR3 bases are TGTGCCAGCTCACCACAGGCAGGGCAGAACACTGAAGCTTTCTTT.

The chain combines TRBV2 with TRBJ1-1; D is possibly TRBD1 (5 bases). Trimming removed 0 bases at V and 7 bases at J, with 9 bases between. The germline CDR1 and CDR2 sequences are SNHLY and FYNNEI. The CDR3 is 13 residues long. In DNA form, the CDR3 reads TGTGCCAGCAGTGAAGCGAGGGGAGGTGAAGCTTTCTTT. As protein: CASSEARGGEAFF.

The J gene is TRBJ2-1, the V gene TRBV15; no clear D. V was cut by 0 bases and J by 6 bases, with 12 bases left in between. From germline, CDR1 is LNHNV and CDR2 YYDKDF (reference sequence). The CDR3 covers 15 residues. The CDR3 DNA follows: TGTGCCACCAGCAGAGATTATGAACAAAGCAATGAGCAGTTCTTC. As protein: CATSRDYEQSNEQFF.

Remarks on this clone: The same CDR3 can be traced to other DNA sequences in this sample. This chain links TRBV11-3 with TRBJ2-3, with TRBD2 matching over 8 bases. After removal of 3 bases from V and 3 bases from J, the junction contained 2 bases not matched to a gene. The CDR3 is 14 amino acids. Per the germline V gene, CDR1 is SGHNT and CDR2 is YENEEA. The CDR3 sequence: CASSFTSGTDTQYF. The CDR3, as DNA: TGTGCCAGCAGCTTCACTAGCGGTACAGATACGCAGTATTTT.